What follows are 27 T cell receptor beta chains derived from one specimen sequenced in a study of identical twins. Each CDR3 protein gets one entry after TCRdb re-called the 5' RACE reads with MiXCR. The table shows roughly 250,000 distinct CDR3 sequences, with 6% to 8% occurring only once. The sample was also linked to a second study, of yellow fever vaccine responses in identical twins.

The specimen sequenced was CD8+ T cells sorted from blood. These receptors originate from a woman aged 18-29 years in good health.

This clonotype was observed at least ten times. The rearrangement joins TRBV4-1 to TRBJ2-1; D is unresolved. There are 14 residues in the CDR3. Looked up from germline, CDR1 is MGHRA and CDR2 is YSYEKL. Trimming took off 0 bases at V and 4 bases at J, with 7 bases between the two ends. The CDR3 spells CASSQDRLYNEQFF. In DNA form, the CDR3 reads TGCGCCAGCAGCCAAGACAGATTATACAATGAGCAGTTCTTC.

This clonotype was seen a handful of times. The rearrangement uses TRBV20-1 and TRBJ2-7, with a possible D match to TRBD2 (7 bases). Germline-derived CDR1 and CDR2 are DFQATT and SNEGSKA (reference sequence). V was clipped by 5 bases and J by 4 bases, with 18 bases between them. This CDR3 is 14 amino acids long. The CDR3 coding sequence is TGCAGTGCTTCAGGGGCGGGAGATGGTTACGAGCAGTACTTC. It is translated as CSASGAGDGYEQYF.

The chain links TRBV6-1 to TRBJ1-1; possibly TRBD1 for D (5 bases). This CDR3 comprises 15 residues. Germline assignment: CDR1 MNHNS and CDR2 SASEGT. Trimming shortened V by 2 bases and J by 0 bases, and 10 bases separated the two germline ends. This CDR3 is CASSEYLTVNTEAFF. In DNA form, the CDR3 reads TGTGCCAGCAGTGAATATCTGACAGTGAACACTGAAGCTTTCTTT.

V usage is TRBV29-1 and J usage is TRBJ2-7; D uncertain. The germline V gene has CDR1 SQVTM and CDR2 ANQGSEA. CDR3 length: 11 amino acids. The V and J ends lost 0 bases and 1 base respectively, with 1 base between them. The CDR3 sequence: CSVEDSYEQYF. The CDR3 DNA follows: TGCAGCGTTGAAGATTCCTACGAGCAGTACTTC.

This clonotype showed up just a few times. V gene TRBV9 combines with J gene TRBJ2-7; 9 nucleotides line up with TRBD1. V shed 3 bases and J 6 bases; nucleotides not matched to a gene: 7. The CDR3 spans 14 residues. Germline assignment: CDR1 SGDLS and CDR2 YYNGEE. CDR3 sequence: CASSAGTGQTEQYF. CDR3 DNA sequence: TGTGCCAGCAGCGCCGGGACAGGGCAGACCGAGCAGTACTTC. Based on the CDR3 plus reference TRBV9 and TRBJ2-7, the full variable domain is DSGVTQTPKHLITATGQRVTLRCSPRSGDLSVYWYQQSLDQGLQFLIQYYNGEERAKGNILERFSAQQFPDLHSELNLSSLELGDSALYFCASSAGTGQTEQYFGPGTRLTVT.

This clonotype occurred many times. This chain links TRBV4-1 with TRBJ2-7; D gene unclear. The CDR3 sequence is 13 residues long. Trimming left V 1 base short and J 3 bases short, with 7 bases between. In germline, CDR1 is MGHRA, CDR2 YSYEKL. The CDR3 nucleotides are TGCGCCAGCAGCCAAGCCCACGGCTACGAGCAGTACGTC. The encoded protein is CASSQAHGYEQYV.

This clonotype appeared many times. The chain combines TRBV15 with TRBJ2-1, with D hard to call. CDR1 LNHNV and CDR2 YYDKDF come from the germline V gene (reference sequence). The CDR3 consists of 12 residues. The V gene lost 5 bases and the J gene lost 10 bases, with 12 bases spanning the gap. For the CDR3, the DNA is TGTGCCACCAGCTCACGGTTGGACGAGCAGTTCTTC. It is translated as CATSSRLDEQFF. The full variable domain, with the rest looked up from reference TRBV15 and TRBJ2-1, is DAMVIQNPRYQVTQFGKPVTLSCSQTLNHNVMYWYQQKSSQAPKLLFHYYDKDFNNEADTPDNFQSRRPNTSFCFLDIRSPGLGDTAMYLCATSSRLDEQFFGPGTRLTVL.

This clonotype was seen ten or more times. The chain has TRBV5-1 and TRBJ2-3; D is unresolved. The CDR3 length is 16 residues. Trimming took off 0 bases at V and 0 bases at J, with 11 bases between the two ends. Germline values: CDR1 SGHRS, CDR2 YFSETQ. The CDR3 coding sequence is TGCGCCAGCAGCTTGGATGGCCAGCTGAGCACAGATACGCAGTATTTT. It yields the protein CASSLDGQLSTDTQYF.

This clonotype has at least ten counts. The V call is TRBV5-6, the J call TRBJ2-1, with 8 bases fitting TRBD1. From germline, CDR1 is SGHDT and CDR2 YYEEEE. The V gene end was trimmed by 4 bases and the J gene end by 4 bases; junction bases not matched to a gene: 19. This CDR3 is 19 amino acids long. The DNA of the CDR3 is TGTGCCAGCAGCGTCAGGGGGCGTCGGGAGTCTCGGCCATACAATGAGCAGTTCTTC. Amino acid sequence: CASSVRGRRESRPYNEQFF.

This clonotype was seen at least ten times. The chain is built from TRBV9 and TRBJ1-1; no definite D call. Between the trimmed V and J ends, which lost 4 bases and 1 base, there was a span of 14 bases. CDR1 and CDR2 (germline): SGDLS, YYNGEE. The CDR3 covers 15 residues. The CDR3 sequence: CASSPGRGRNTEAFF. CDR3 coding DNA: TGTGCCAGCAGCCCAGGAAGAGGGCGGAACACTGAAGCTTTCTTT.

This clonotype was counted between two and nine times. This chain connects TRBV20-1 to TRBJ2-3; 9 positions agree with TRBD2. The CDR3 covers 16 residues. Per germline, CDR1 DFQATT and CDR2 SNEGSKA (reference sequence). V lost 5 bases and J lost 6; bases outside the gene matches: 15. The CDR3 here is CSAHFPGLALTDTQYF. The CDR3 DNA reads TGCAGTGCTCATTTCCCGGGACTAGCTCTAACGGATACGCAGTATTTT.

The chain joins TRBV4-1 to TRBJ2-7; 7 bases match TRBD1. V lost 6 bases, J lost 6 bases, and 5 bases stayed unmatched. CDR3 size: 12 residues. Germline V gives CDR1 MGHRA, CDR2 YSYEKL. The CDR3 coding sequence is TGCGCCAGCAGACAGGGGTCGGGCGAGCAGTACTTC. Its translation: CASRQGSGEQYF.

This clonotype was counted at least ten times. This chain joins TRBV3-1 and TRBJ1-5, with 9 bases identical to TRBD1. Per the germline V gene, CDR1 is LGHDT and CDR2 is YNNKEL (reference sequence). CDR3 length: 15 amino acids. The V and J ends lost 4 bases and 7 bases, in that order; junction bases with no gene match: 8. CDR3 region: CASSPGQGQWQPQHF. CDR3 nucleotides: TGTGCCAGCAGCCCGGGACAGGGACAGTGGCAGCCCCAGCATTTT.

This clonotype was seen ten or more times. CDR3 protein: CASSLGTTSSYEQYF. The CDR3 DNA follows: TGTGCCAGCAGCTTAGGGACGACAAGCTCCTACGAGCAGTACTTC. V usage is TRBV7-2 and J usage is TRBJ2-7; D gene uncertain. Looked up from germline, CDR1 is SGHTA and CDR2 is FQGNSA. The length of the CDR3 is 15 residues. Trimming removed 1 base at V and 0 bases at J, with 10 bases between.

This clonotype has only a few counts. This chain connects TRBV15 to TRBJ1-1; D is uncertain. The CDR3 has 13 amino acids. The V gene's germline CDR1 is LNHNV and CDR2 YYDKDF (reference sequence). The V end was cut by 0 bases, the J end by 0 bases, with 2 bases between. The CDR3, as DNA: TGTGCCACCAGCAGAGATATGAACACTGAAGCTTTCTTT. This codes for CATSRDMNTEAFF.

Many counts were recorded for this clonotype. The gene calls are TRBV28 and TRBJ2-7, with D tentatively TRBD2 (5 bases). CDR1 and CDR2 from the germline V gene are MDHEN and SYDVKM. The CDR3 loop spans 14 amino acids. V was shortened by 8 bases and J by 7 bases, with 21 bases between the two germline ends. CDR3 protein: CASHSPRLPYEQYF. CDR3 in DNA: TGTGCCAGCCACTCCCCGAGACTACCTTATGAGCAGTACTTC.

The sample holds a few counts of this clonotype. The gene calls are TRBV27 and TRBJ1-1; D is ambiguous. The V end lost 3 bases, the J end lost 1 base, and 9 bases lay between the germline ends. Germline values: CDR1 MNHEY, CDR2 SMNVEV (reference sequence). This CDR3 has 14 amino acids. The CDR3 nucleotides read TGTGCCAGCAGTTTTGGTCCAGGGAACACTGAAGCTTTCTTT. This sequence encodes CASSFGPGNTEAFF.

This clonotype appeared a few times. The V and J genes are TRBV4-1 and TRBJ2-1; TRBD2 aligns across 9 bases. Germline V gives CDR1 MGHRA, CDR2 YSYEKL. V shed 2 bases and J 8 bases; nucleotides not matched to a gene: 7. There are 15 residues in the CDR3. CDR3 residues: CASSQWASGIDEQFF. The CDR3 nucleotides read TGCGCCAGCAGCCAATGGGCTAGCGGGATCGATGAGCAGTTCTTC.

This clonotype showed up many times. The chain uses TRBV7-9 and TRBJ2-7; D uncertain. The CDR3 runs to 11 residues. Germline V gene sequence: CDR1 SEHNR, CDR2 FQNEAQ (reference sequence). The ends were cut back, 7 bases at V and 12 bases at J, with 16 bases in the middle. Here the CDR3 reads CASNVGNQWYF. The CDR3 DNA sequence: TGTGCCAGCAACGTTGGTAACCAGTGGTACTTC. Full variable domain (outside the CDR3, taken from reference TRBV7-9 and TRBJ2-7): DTGVSQNPRHKITKRGQNVTFRCDPISEHNRLYWYRQTLGQGPEFLTYFQNEAQLEKSRLLSDRFSAERPKGSFSTLEIQRTEQGDSAMYLCASNVGNQWYFGPGTRLTVT.

The table lists this clonotype with a few counts. The chain couples TRBV15 to TRBJ2-1; 7 positions agree with TRBD1. V lost 5 bases to trimming and J lost 10 bases; unmatched junction nucleotides: 5. Germline loops: CDR1 LNHNV, CDR2 YYDKDF (reference sequence). This CDR3 spans 12 amino acids. CDR3 residues: CATSVRQGEQFF. The CDR3 bases are TGTGCCACCAGCGTCAGACAGGGCGAGCAGTTCTTC.

The J gene is TRBJ1-5, the V gene TRBV19; no definite D call. Germline V gene lookup returns CDR1 LNHDA and CDR2 SQIVND (reference sequence). This CDR3 contains 14 residues. The V end lost 0 bases, the J end lost 2 bases, and 5 bases lay between the germline ends. The CDR3, as DNA: TGTGCCAGTAGTATAGATCTCGGCAATCAGCCCCAGCATTTT. It is translated as CASSIDLGNQPQHF.

The table lists this clonotype with a few counts. This chain connects TRBV3-1 to TRBJ1-4; D not resolved. CDR1 and CDR2 (germline): LGHDT, YNNKEL (reference sequence). V was trimmed by 0 bases and J by 2 bases, leaving 22 bases between them. CDR3 length equals 20 residues. The CDR3 region is CASSQDGIRKWVTTNEKLFF. CDR3 sequence (DNA): TGTGCCAGCAGCCAAGACGGAATCAGGAAGTGGGTAACGACTAATGAAAAACTGTTTTTT.

This clonotype was seen more than once but under ten times. For the CDR3, the DNA is TGCAGTGCTAGAGCCGTAGTCCAGGGGCCAAATGAAAAACTGTTTTTT. It specifies CSARAVVQGPNEKLFF. The chain is built from TRBV20-1 and TRBJ1-4; D is possibly TRBD1 (6 bases). This CDR3 is 16 amino acids long. Trimming took 1 base from V and 5 from J, leaving 17 bases between them. In germline, CDR1 is DFQATT, CDR2 SNEGSKA (reference sequence).

This clonotype was picked up many times. J is TRBJ2-3 and V is TRBV4-1, with 11 bases identical to TRBD1. The V gene end was trimmed by 4 bases and the J gene end by 5 bases; junction bases not matched to a gene: 5. The germline V gene encodes CDR1 MGHRA and CDR2 YSYEKL. The length of the CDR3 is 15 residues. CDR3 nucleotide sequence: TGCGCCAGCAGCCCCGGGACAGGGGGGATAGATACGCAGTATTTT. Translating it yields CASSPGTGGIDTQYF.

The rearrangement links TRBV12-5 to TRBJ1-2, with D maybe TRBD1 (6 bases). CDR3 size: 13 residues. Germline CDR1 LGHNT, CDR2 FRNRAP. Deletions cut 4 bases from V and 6 bases from J, with 12 bases between. The CDR3 bases are TGTGCTAGTGGTTGGGCAGGGGTTGATGGCTACACCTTC. Translated, it gives CASGWAGVDGYTF.

This clonotype has at least ten counts. This chain connects TRBV20-1 to TRBJ1-4; 7 bases fit TRBD1. CDR3 length: 12 amino acids. Unmatched junction bases numbered 4, after V lost 5 bases and J lost 7 bases. From germline, CDR1 is DFQATT and CDR2 SNEGSKA (reference sequence). Here the CDR3 reads CSADRDLEKLFF. In nucleotides, the CDR3 is TGCAGTGCTGACAGGGACCTTGAAAAACTGTTTTTT.

The J gene is TRBJ2-7, the V gene TRBV25-1; TRBD1 is a possible D gene (6 bases). CDR1 and CDR2 (germline): MGHDK, SYGVNS. The CDR3 runs 14 residues. V was shortened by 8 bases and J by 3 bases, with 17 bases between the two germline ends. Here the CDR3 reads CASSWGTTSYEQYF. The CDR3 DNA reads TGTGCCAGCTCTTGGGGGACAACGAGCTACGAGCAGTACTTC.